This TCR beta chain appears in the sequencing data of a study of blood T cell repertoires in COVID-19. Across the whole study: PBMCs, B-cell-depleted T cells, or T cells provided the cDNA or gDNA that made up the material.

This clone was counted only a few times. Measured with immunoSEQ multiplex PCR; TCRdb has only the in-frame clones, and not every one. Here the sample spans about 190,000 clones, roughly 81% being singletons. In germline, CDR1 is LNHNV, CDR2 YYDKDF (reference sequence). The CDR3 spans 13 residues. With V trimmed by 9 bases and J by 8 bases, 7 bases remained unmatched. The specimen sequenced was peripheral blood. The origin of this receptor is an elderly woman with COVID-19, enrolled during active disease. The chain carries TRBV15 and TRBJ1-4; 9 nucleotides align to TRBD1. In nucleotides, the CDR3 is TGTGCCACTTCAGCCGGGACAGGGGAAAAACTGTTTTTT. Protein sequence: CATSAGTGEKLFF.